What follows are 16 T cell receptor beta chains derived from one specimen sequenced in a study of shared clonotypes between healthy human individuals. TCRdb's copy holds only in-frame clones and misses some; the assay was immunoSEQ multiplex PCR. The table lists over 400,000 clones, around 80% of them singletons, with 12% in the top ten. Sample: PBMCs. The receptors here all came from a woman in her 40s in good health. Some clones in this sample may be carry-over from other donors' samples.

This clone was counted a single time. This CDR3 reads CASSAGTSGRNTYEQYF. The CDR3 bases are TGTGCCAGCAGTGCCGGGACTAGCGGGAGAAACACTTACGAGCAGTACTTC. The V gene is TRBV6-1, the J gene TRBJ2-7, with 14 bases aligning to TRBD2. This CDR3 spans 17 amino acids. Germline CDR1 MNHNS, CDR2 SASEGT. The V segment lost 4 bases and the J segment 4 bases; nucleotides outside the gene matches: 9.

V is TRBV28 and J is TRBJ1-2, with 8 bases that match TRBD1. Germline CDR1 is MDHEN and CDR2 is SYDVKM. Germline trimming cut 7 bases from V and 4 bases from J; bases unmatched to any gene: 11. CDR3 length equals 15 residues. The CDR3 nucleotides are TGTGCCAGCACCGCTTACGGGGGGACAGGCTATGGCTACACCTTC. Its translation is CASTAYGGTGYGYTF.

This clone has just a few counts. This chain joins TRBV30 and TRBJ2-5; D possibly matches TRBD1 or TRBD2 (6 bases each). The CDR3 consists of 11 residues. V lost 1 base, J lost 9 bases, and 9 bases lay in between. Germline values: CDR1 GTSNPN, CDR2 SVGIG (reference sequence). CDR3 region: CAWSGGAPQYF. CDR3 in DNA: TGTGCCTGGAGTGGGGGGGCGCCCCAGTACTTC.

The J gene is TRBJ1-4, the V gene TRBV5-5; D ambiguous. The CDR3 consists of 15 residues. V gave up 4 bases and J gave up 7 bases, with 17 bases separating them. The germline CDR1 and CDR2 sequences are SGHKS and YYEKEE (reference sequence). As DNA, the CDR3 is TGTGCCAGCAGCCCCGCCGGCGGTGGTAGTGAAAAACTGTTTTTT. Translated: CASSPAGGGSEKLFF.

J is TRBJ2-1 and V is TRBV7-9; 8 nucleotides align to TRBD2. The V segment lost 0 bases and the J segment 9 bases; nucleotides outside the gene matches: 4. This CDR3 contains 14 residues. The germline CDR1 and CDR2 sequences are SEHNR and FQNEAQ (reference sequence). DNA for the CDR3: TGTGCCAGCAGCTTAGCTAGCGGGAAGGGTGAGCAGTTCTTC. Protein: CASSLASGKGEQFF.

The rearrangement joins TRBV19 to TRBJ1-2, with D perhaps matching TRBD1 (5 bases). The V end lost 1 base, the J end lost 2 bases, and 8 bases lay between the germline ends. This CDR3 comprises 14 residues. Germline CDR1 is LNHDA and CDR2 is SQIVND (reference sequence). The CDR3 DNA is TGTGCCAGTAGTATAGGTCAGGGAAACTATGGCTACACCTTC. Protein sequence: CASSIGQGNYGYTF.

The rearrangement links TRBV5-1 to TRBJ1-4, with unresolved D. Trimming left V 7 bases short and J 8 bases short, with 18 bases between. Germline CDR1 and CDR2: SGHRS and YFSETQ. The CDR3 is 14 residues long. CDR3 DNA: TGCGCCAGCCGCCCGAGCGGGGTAGGGGAAAAACTGTTTTTT. Translated: CASRPSGVGEKLFF.

The genes are TRBV7-2 and TRBJ2-1; 10 positions agree with TRBD2. Germline CDR1 and CDR2: SGHTA and FQGNSA. CDR3 length: 15 amino acids. The junction had 7 bases not matched to a gene; V was cut back by 5 bases and J by 6 bases. The CDR3 nucleotides read TGTGCCAGCAGCCTAACCAGCGGGAGGGCCAATGAGCAGTTCTTC. Translation gives CASSLTSGRANEQFF.

By its share, this clone is medium-sized. Other DNA sequences from this sample encode an identical CDR3 as well. The chain is built from TRBV5-1 and TRBJ1-1; no reliable D call. Germline CDR1 and CDR2: SGHRS and YFSETQ. V gave up 5 bases and J gave up 6 bases, with 8 bases separating them. There are 11 residues in the CDR3. CDR3 protein: CASRDYSEAFF. In DNA form, the CDR3 reads TGCGCCAGCAGGGATTATTCTGAAGCTTTCTTT.

The chain uses TRBV21-1 and TRBJ2-7; the table's D call, TRBD2, has no DNA check behind it. TRBV21-1 corresponds to a pseudogene. This CDR3 region has 16 residues. CDR3 in DNA: TGTGCCAGCAGCAAACCACCGGGATACGAATCCTACGAGCAGTACTTC. The encoded protein is CASSKPPGYESYEQYF.

As DNA, the CDR3 is TGTGCCAGCACCGCGGACAGGGGGCTTCCCTCCGAGCAGTACTTC. Amino acids: CASTADRGLPSEQYF. This rearrangement joins TRBV2 to TRBJ2-7, with TRBD1 identical over 11 bases. V was pared by 7 bases and J by 6 bases, with 11 bases of the junction left unmatched. The CDR3 is 15 residues long. Germline V CDR1 and CDR2: SNHLY, FYNNEI.

This chain connects TRBV6-5 to TRBJ1-5; D unclear. V was trimmed by 5 bases and J by 6 bases, leaving 14 bases between them. The CDR3 has 14 amino acids. The germline V gene encodes CDR1 MNHEY and CDR2 SVGAGI. CDR3 sequence reads: CASSPASGSQPQHF. DNA for the CDR3: TGTGCCAGCAGTCCGGCCTCGGGGAGTCAGCCCCAGCATTTT.

This chain links TRBV29-1 with TRBJ2-5; the D is unclear. The better agreement between TRBJ2-7 and the DNA end casts doubt on the J call. The CDR3 is 12 residues long. Per germline, CDR1 SQVTM and CDR2 ANQGSEA. The CDR3: CSVEVVGYEQYF. CDR3 nucleotides: TGCAGCGTTGAAGTCGTCGGGTACGAGCAGTACTTC.

Concerning this clone itself: The identical CDR3 is also encoded by other nucleotide sequences in the sample. CDR3 bases: TGCGCCAGCAGCTTGGAGGGAGGCGGGGAGCTGTTTTTT. Its translation: CASSLEGGGELFF. The gene calls are TRBV5-1 and TRBJ2-2; D is possibly TRBD2 (6 bases). The CDR3 runs 13 residues. With 0 bases removed from V and 7 bases from J, the gap between germline ends came to 7 bases. Per the germline V gene, CDR1 is SGHRS and CDR2 is YFSETQ.

The V call is TRBV6-1, the J call TRBJ2-7; 8 bases are shared with TRBD2. Germline CDR1 is MNHNS and CDR2 is SASEGT. Trimming at V came to 0 bases and at J to 13 bases, leaving 2 bases not matched to a gene. The CDR3 loop spans 11 amino acids. The CDR3 is CASSEAGGAYF. The DNA for the CDR3 is TGTGCCAGCAGTGAAGCCGGGGGGGCCTACTTC.

The chain uses TRBV28 and TRBJ2-7, with D perhaps given as TRBD1 or TRBD2 (5 bases each). Trimming cost V 5 bases and J 7 bases, with 21 bases left between them. Looked up from germline, CDR1 is MDHEN and CDR2 is SYDVKM. The CDR3 runs 15 residues. CDR3 in amino acids: CASSPNRDRLLEQYF. In nucleotides, the CDR3 is TGTGCCAGCAGTCCAAACCGGGACCGATTATTAGAGCAGTACTTC.